This T cell receptor (beta chain) was captured in a study of read filtering for tumor transcriptome and immune sequencing. Study summary: Mean patient age was approximately 66 years, range roughly 45 to 85; 17 male, about 15 female. By R-ISS, stages I, II and III held roughly 8, 16 and 7 patients. Whole-study findings and limits: About 77% of IR-seq clonotypes had a single read, yet these held about 3.5% of reads. RNA-seq captured clonotypes less deeply and reliably than IR-seq.

As to this clonotype: Its target is not known.

Trimming removed 2 bases at V and 6 bases at J, with 11 bases between. The CDR3 is 13 amino acids. The V gene's germline CDR1 is MNHEY and CDR2 SVGEGT. The library was built from about 400 ng RNA with molecular barcoded adaptors for alpha/delta and beta/gamma chains. Via MiXCR, TCRdb re-called the reads, giving one row per CDR3 protein. The sample records tens of thousands of distinct CDR3 sequences, approximately 15% being singletons. The sequence was collected from a donor over 35 with multiple myeloma. Material: a population of CD138-negative cells sorted from bone marrow. The chain has TRBV6-2 or TRBV6-3 and TRBJ2-7; D unclear. For the CDR3, the DNA is TGTGCCAGCAGTTACCCTCGTTTGGCCGAGCAGTACTTC. Translation: CASSYPRLAEQYF.